This TCR beta chain was identified during a study of T cell repertoires in cytomegalovirus infection. By share, this clonotype counts as medium-sized. Each CDR3 protein gets one entry after TCRdb re-called the reads with MiXCR. The sample lists 160,000 or so distinct CDR3 sequences; 23% were seen once. The TCR was taken from a human donor in good health (CMV status not recorded). Some clones in this sample may be carry-over from other donors' samples. The sample taken for sequencing was PBMCs.

CDR3: CASSLALRLAGFNEQFF. The CDR3 nucleotides read TGTGCCAGCAGCTTAGCGCTCCGGCTAGCGGGGTTCAATGAGCAGTTCTTC. The V call is TRBV7-2, the J call TRBJ2-1; 9 bases align to TRBD2. Germline V gene sequence: CDR1 SGHTA, CDR2 FQGNSA. V gave up 0 bases and J gave up 6 bases; unmatched junction bases: 9. CDR3 length equals 17 residues.